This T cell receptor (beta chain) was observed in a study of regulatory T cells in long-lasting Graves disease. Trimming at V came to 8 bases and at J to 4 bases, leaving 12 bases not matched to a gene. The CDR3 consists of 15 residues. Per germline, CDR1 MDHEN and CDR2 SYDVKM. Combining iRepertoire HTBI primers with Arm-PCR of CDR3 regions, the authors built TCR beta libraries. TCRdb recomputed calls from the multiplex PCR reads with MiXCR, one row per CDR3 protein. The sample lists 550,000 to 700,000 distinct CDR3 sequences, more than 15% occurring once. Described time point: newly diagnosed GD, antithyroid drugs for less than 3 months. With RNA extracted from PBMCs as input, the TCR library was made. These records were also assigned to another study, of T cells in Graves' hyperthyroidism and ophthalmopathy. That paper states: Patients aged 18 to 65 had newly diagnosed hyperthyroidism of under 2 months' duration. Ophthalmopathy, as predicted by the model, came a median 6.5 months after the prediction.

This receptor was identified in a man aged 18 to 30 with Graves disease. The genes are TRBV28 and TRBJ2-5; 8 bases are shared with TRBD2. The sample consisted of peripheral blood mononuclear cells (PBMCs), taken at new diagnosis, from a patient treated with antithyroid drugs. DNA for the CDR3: TGTGCCAGCGGTCGGCCTCGGGAGGGCCGAGAGACCCAGTACTTC. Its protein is CASGRPREGRETQYF. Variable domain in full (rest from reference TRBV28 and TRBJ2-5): DVKVTQSSRYLVKRTGEKVFLECVQDMDHENMFWYRQDPGLGLRLIYFSYDVKMKEKGDIPEGYSVSREKKERFSLILESASTNQTSMYLCASGRPREGRETQYFGPGTRLLVL.